These 23 T cell receptor beta chains originate from one sample sequenced in a study of response to subunit inactivated influenza vaccine. MiXCR, applied by TCRdb to the RT-PCR reads, yields one record per CDR3 protein. The data hold hundreds of thousands of distinct CDR3 sequences, with about 15% observed a single time. This sample comprised PBMCs from blood, obtained 12 days after vaccination. The source of these receptors is a man aged 50-60 years who received an inactivated influenza vaccine.

The sample holds a few counts of this clonotype. V gene TRBV20-1 combines with J gene TRBJ1-1; no clear D gene. The V and J ends lost 5 bases and 0 bases respectively, with 7 bases between them. Germline CDR1 reads DFQATT; CDR2 reads SNEGSKA (reference sequence). The CDR3 runs to 12 residues. Here the CDR3 DNA reads TGCAGTGCTCCGGACTTGAACACTGAAGCTTTCTTT. Translation: CSAPDLNTEAFF.

In its sample, this clonotype was seen a few times. The chain couples TRBV30 to TRBJ1-2; the D is unclear. The CDR3 has 12 residues. Germline assignment: CDR1 GTSNPN and CDR2 SVGIG (reference sequence). Trimming cost V 1 base and J 7 bases, with 10 bases left between them. Here the CDR3 DNA reads TGTGCCTGGAGTGATGTAGGAGTTGGCTACACCTTC. Protein sequence: CAWSDVGVGYTF. Complete variable domain (other parts from reference TRBV30 and TRBJ1-2): SQTIHQWPATLVQPVGSPLSLECTVEGTSNPNLYWYRQAAGRGLQLLFYSVGIGQISSEVPQNLSASRPQDRQFILSSKKLLLSDSGFYLCAWSDVGVGYTFGSGTRLTVV.

This rearrangement joins TRBV7-2 to TRBJ1-1; possible D gene TRBD1, 6 bases. Looked up from germline, CDR1 is SGHTA and CDR2 is FQGNSA. CDR3 length: 14 residues. Trimming removed 5 bases from V and 8 bases from J, with 18 bases in between. The CDR3 region has the DNA TGTGCCAGCAGCAACGGTGCGGGGGCTGGGGAAGCTTTCTTT. Translating it yields CASSNGAGAGEAFF.

V gene TRBV5-4 combines with J gene TRBJ2-7; no clear D gene. Per the germline V gene, CDR1 is SGHNT and CDR2 is YYREEE (reference sequence). CDR3 length: 20 residues. The V end lost 1 base, the J end lost 1 base, and 27 bases lay between the germline ends. CDR3 sequence: CASSLRPQISEYRTSYEQYF. Here the CDR3 DNA reads TGTGCCAGCAGCTTGAGACCCCAAATCTCAGAGTACAGAACGTCCTACGAGCAGTACTTC.

In nucleotides, the CDR3 is TGTGCCAGCAGCTCTACCAGGGGAACCTACGAGCAGTACTTC. It is translated as CASSSTRGTYEQYF. The J gene is TRBJ2-7, the V gene TRBV7-2, with TRBD1 as a possible D gene (6 bases). The CDR3 is 14 amino acids. Per the germline V gene, CDR1 is SGHTA and CDR2 is FQGNSA. Trimming shortened V by 4 bases and J by 2 bases, and 12 bases separated the two germline ends. Full variable domain (rest looked up from reference TRBV7-2 and TRBJ2-7): GAGVSQSPSNKVTEKGKDVELRCDPISGHTALYWYRQSLGQGLEFLIYFQGNSAPDKSGLPSDRFSAERTGGSVSTLTIQRTQQEDSAVYLCASSSTRGTYEQYFGPGTRLTVT.

V is TRBV20-1 and J is TRBJ2-1; 8 positions match TRBD2. With V trimmed by 2 bases and J by 0 bases, 3 bases remained unmatched. Germline values: CDR1 DFQATT, CDR2 SNEGSKA (reference sequence). The CDR3 loop spans 15 amino acids. The CDR3 sequence: CSARIAGHSYNEQFF. CDR3 in DNA: TGCAGTGCTAGAATAGCGGGACACTCCTACAATGAGCAGTTCTTC.

The chain employs TRBV12-3 or TRBV12-4 and TRBJ1-1; D gene uncertain. Trimming took off 6 bases at V and 0 bases at J, with 11 bases between the two ends. The CDR3 sequence is 14 residues long. Here the CDR3 DNA reads TGTGCCAGCAGACTAAAGTGGGTGAACACTGAAGCTTTCTTT. Its translation is CASRLKWVNTEAFF.

At least ten counts were recorded for this clonotype. This sequence joins TRBV6-1 and TRBJ2-2, with a possible D match to TRBD1 (6 bases). The germline V gene has CDR1 MNHNS and CDR2 SASEGT. The CDR3 contains 13 residues. Trimming removed 8 bases at V and 1 base at J, with 8 bases between. This CDR3 reads CASLDRNTGELFF. CDR3 nucleotide sequence: TGTGCCAGCCTGGACAGGAACACCGGGGAGCTGTTTTTT.

This clonotype was found many times. This chain connects TRBV2 to TRBJ2-1, with 9 bases matching TRBD1. The CDR3 length is 15 residues. Germline V CDR1 and CDR2: SNHLY, FYNNEI. With 5 bases clipped from V and 4 bases from J, the junction kept 6 bases outside the gene matches. The CDR3 reads CASSPGQGFYNEQFF. DNA for the CDR3: TGTGCCAGCAGTCCGGGACAGGGATTTTACAATGAGCAGTTCTTC.

This clonotype has more than one count but fewer than ten. This sequence joins TRBV12-3 or TRBV12-4 and TRBJ2-2, with 7 bases fitting TRBD2. This CDR3 has 17 amino acids. The V segment lost 7 bases and the J segment 7 bases; nucleotides outside the gene matches: 18. The CDR3 is CASNTYGFGGSGGELFF. CDR3 bases: TGTGCCAGCAACACTTACGGGTTTGGCGGGAGCGGCGGGGAGCTGTTTTTT.

Written as DNA, the CDR3 is TGCAGCGCCGGGGACAGGGGGCAAGAAAAGAGCAATCAGCCCCAGCATTTT. Encoded protein: CSAGDRGQEKSNQPQHF. The rearrangement joins TRBV29-1 to TRBJ1-5; TRBD1 agrees at 12 bases. The V and J ends lost 7 bases and 1 base, in that order; junction bases with no gene match: 11. Germline V CDR1 and CDR2: SQVTM, ANQGSEA. There are 17 residues in the CDR3.

The CDR3 loop is CAWSVGLDYEQYF. DNA of the CDR3: TGTGCCTGGAGTGTAGGACTAGACTACGAGCAGTACTTC. The V call is TRBV30, the J call TRBJ2-7, with 7 positions matching TRBD2. There are 13 residues in the CDR3. V lost 0 bases to trimming and J lost 3 bases; unmatched junction nucleotides: 2. CDR1 is GTSNPN and CDR2 is SVGIG in the germline V gene (reference sequence).

This clonotype has only a few counts. This chain uses TRBV28 with TRBJ2-1, with D possibly TRBD2 on 5 matching bases. Between the trimmed V and J ends, which lost 3 bases and 3 bases, there was a span of 9 bases. Per germline, CDR1 MDHEN and CDR2 SYDVKM. The CDR3 spans 14 residues. The CDR3 region has the DNA TGTGCCAGCAGTTTCCCGGAGGTCTACAATGAGCAGTTCTTC. This encodes CASSFPEVYNEQFF.

This chain links TRBV4-3 with TRBJ2-3, with 7 bases that match TRBD1. This CDR3 has 13 residues. CDR1 and CDR2 (germline): LGHNA, YSLEER. The V gene end was trimmed by 5 bases and the J gene end by 6 bases; junction bases not matched to a gene: 5. CDR3 nucleotides: TGCGCCAGCAGCGGACAGGTGGGGGATACGCAGTATTTT. It is translated as CASSGQVGDTQYF.

J is TRBJ2-7 and V is TRBV12-3 or TRBV12-4; 8 nucleotides match TRBD2. J was trimmed by 4 bases and V by 6 bases; bases with no gene match: 5. This CDR3 is 13 amino acids long. The CDR3 is CASSTGGRYEQYF. For the CDR3, the DNA is TGTGCCAGCAGCACGGGGGGGCGGTACGAGCAGTACTTC.

This sequence joins TRBV20-1 and TRBJ1-1, with D possibly being TRBD1 (6 bases). CDR3 size: 13 residues. Germline V gene sequence: CDR1 DFQATT, CDR2 SNEGSKA (reference sequence). Trimming pared 3 bases from V and 6 bases from J, leaving 14 bases between. The CDR3 region is CSASRQAFAEAFF. The CDR3 region has the DNA TGCAGTGCTAGCCGACAGGCTTTCGCTGAAGCTTTCTTT.

This chain connects TRBV11-2 to TRBJ1-3; the D gene is possibly TRBD1 (5 bases). From germline, CDR1 is SGHAT and CDR2 FQNNGV. CDR3 length: 15 amino acids. Trimming removed 4 bases at V and 3 bases at J, with 13 bases between. In DNA form, the CDR3 reads TGTGCCAGCAGCTACCAGGGTTCGATTGGAAACACCATATATTTT. The encoded protein is CASSYQGSIGNTIYF. Full variable domain (remainder filled in from reference TRBV11-2 and TRBJ1-3): EAGVAQSPRYKIIEKRQSVAFWCNPISGHATLYWYQQILGQGPKLLIQFQNNGVVDDSQLPKDRFSAERLKGVDSTLKIQPAKLEDSAVYLCASSYQGSIGNTIYFGEGSWLTVV.

This clonotype came up a few times. This chain joins TRBV3-1 and TRBJ2-5; the match to TRBD2 covers 7 bases. The CDR3 runs 13 residues. The V gene end was trimmed by 4 bases and the J gene end by 7 bases; junction bases not matched to a gene: 6. Germline CDR1 is LGHDT and CDR2 is YNNKEL (reference sequence). CDR3 region: CASSPTSLGTQYF. The CDR3 DNA reads TGTGCCAGCAGCCCGACTAGCTTGGGGACCCAGTACTTC.

This clonotype appeared many times. V gene TRBV12-3 or TRBV12-4 combines with J gene TRBJ2-1; no definite D call. The V gene lost 1 base and the J gene lost 10 bases, with 8 bases spanning the gap. The CDR3 spans 12 residues. The CDR3 reads CASSLEVQEQFF. As DNA, the CDR3 is TGTGCCAGCAGTTTAGAAGTCCAAGAGCAGTTCTTC.

This clonotype occurred many times. The V gene is TRBV7-2, the J gene TRBJ2-5, with 12 bases aligning to TRBD2. With 5 bases clipped from V and 2 bases from J, the junction kept 3 bases outside the gene matches. This CDR3 spans 15 amino acids. Germline V CDR1 and CDR2: SGHTA, FQGNSA. The CDR3 bases are TGTGCCAGCAGCCTAGGACTAGCGGGGCAAGAGACCCAGTACTTC. Translating it yields CASSLGLAGQETQYF.

The rearrangement joins TRBV6-1 to TRBJ1-6, with D unresolved. The CDR3 is 13 amino acids. Germline V gives CDR1 MNHNS, CDR2 SASEGT. Trimming took off 3 bases at V and 7 bases at J, with 7 bases between the two ends. The CDR3 bases are TGTGCCAGCAGTGAGCGAGGGAATTCACCCCTCCACTTT. Translation gives CASSERGNSPLHF.

This clonotype was recorded at least ten times. This chain links TRBV5-6 with TRBJ2-2; the match to TRBD2 covers 7 bases. Trimming at V came to 5 bases and at J to 6 bases, leaving 4 bases not matched to a gene. Germline V gives CDR1 SGHDT, CDR2 YYEEEE. There are 13 residues in the CDR3. In nucleotides, the CDR3 is TGTGCCAGCAGAACTGGACTAGCCGGGGAGCTGTTTTTT. As protein: CASRTGLAGELFF.

The table lists this clonotype with a few counts. The chain has TRBV7-2 and TRBJ2-7; D remains ambiguous. CDR3 length equals 14 residues. Trimming removed 5 bases at V and 0 bases at J, with 11 bases between. CDR1 and CDR2 (germline): SGHTA, FQGNSA. CDR3 coding DNA: TGTGCCAGCAGCACAAGTTGGAGCTCCTACGAGCAGTACTTC. This encodes CASSTSWSSYEQYF.